This T cell receptor (beta chain) comes out of a study of early T cells in non-severe SARS-CoV-2 infection. Each CDR3 protein is one row after TCRdb ran MiXCR on the 5' RACE reads. The data show 75,000 to 80,000 distinct CDR3 sequences, with about 16% seen just once and less than 3.5% held by the top ten. The CDR3 extends over 16 amino acids. Trimming cost V 5 bases and J 7 bases; bases outside gene matches: 12. Germline lookup yields CDR1 SGHNT and CDR2 YYREEE (reference sequence). The TCR originated in an adult who was a healthcare worker with PCR-confirmed SARS-CoV-2 infection or an uninfected control (not recorded which). Input material: whole blood. The chain joins TRBV5-4 to TRBJ1-6; the match to TRBD1 covers 7 bases. CDR3 in amino acids: CASRPPGGGVNSPLHF. CDR3 nucleotide sequence: TGTGCCAGCAGACCCCCAGGGGGAGGGGTAAATTCACCCCTCCACTTT.